This TCR beta chain was obtained from a study of blood T cell repertoires in COVID-19. Overall study: Sites in the United States, Italy and Spain provided acute and convalescent COVID-19 samples. From T cells, B-cell-depleted T cells, or PBMCs came the material, which was cDNA or gDNA.

CDR1 is LGHDT, CDR2 YNNKEL, per germline (reference sequence). The CDR3 contains 13 residues. V shed 4 bases and J shed 4 bases, with 8 bases lying between them. Original data processing: Amplified reference gene primers provided the basis for estimating nucleated cell counts. Profiling relied on immunoSEQ multiplex PCR, and the TCRdb table lists in-frame clones only, not all of them. The DNA was the basis for D and trimming; V, J and clone size are from that table. The sample shows fewer than 200,000 clones, more than 75% of them seen only once. Patients in Seattle were enrolled during active infection, then followed longitudinally.

The sequence derives from a woman in her sixties or seventies with COVID-19, enrolled during active disease. The material sequenced was peripheral blood. V usage is TRBV3-1 (or the pseudogene TRBV3-2) and J usage is TRBJ2-1; D call uncertain. This CDR3 is CASSPPSYNEQFF. The DNA for the CDR3 is TGTGCCAGCAGCCCTCCTAGTTACAATGAGCAGTTCTTC.